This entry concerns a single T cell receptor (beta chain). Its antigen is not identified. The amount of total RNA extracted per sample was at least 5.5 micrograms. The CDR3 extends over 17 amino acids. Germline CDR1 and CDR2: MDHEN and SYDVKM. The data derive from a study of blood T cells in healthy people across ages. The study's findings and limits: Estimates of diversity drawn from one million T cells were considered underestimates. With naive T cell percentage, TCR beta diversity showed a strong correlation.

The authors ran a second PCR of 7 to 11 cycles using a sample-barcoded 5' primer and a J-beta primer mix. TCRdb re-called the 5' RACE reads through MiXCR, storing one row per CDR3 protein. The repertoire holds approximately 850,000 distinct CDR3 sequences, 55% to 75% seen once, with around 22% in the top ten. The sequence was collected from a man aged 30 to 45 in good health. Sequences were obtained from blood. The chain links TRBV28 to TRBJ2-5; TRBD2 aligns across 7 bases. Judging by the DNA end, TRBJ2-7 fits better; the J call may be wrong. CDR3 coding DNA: TGTGCCAGCAGTTCCCTTTTCCCGGAGCGGGGTGGGTACGAGCAGTACTTC. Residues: CASSSLFPERGGYEQYF.